The entry below gives a single T cell receptor beta chain sequence along with its context. Its antigen remains unidentified. This entry belongs to a study of Ad26.COV2.S vaccination and SARS-CoV-2 variants. Turning to the study itself: Donor got 5x10^10 or 1x10^11 viral particles of Ad26.COV2.S. Overall study results and limits: In TCR breadth and depth analyses, total T cell responses may have been underestimated.

Treatment: roughly 20 received Ad26.COV2.S at low or high dose, single or two shots; about 5 received placebo; per-sample allocation not given. Day 63 following the first vaccine or placebo injection was when the samples were taken. Using immunoSEQ multiplex PCR, the repertoire was profiled, and TCRdb retains in-frame clones only, with some absent. This table has a few hundred thousand clones, roughly 90% appearing once. Germline assignment: CDR1 MNHEY and CDR2 SVGEGT. The length of the CDR3 is 15 residues. V was clipped by 5 bases and J by 0 bases, with 11 bases between them. The sample here was peripheral blood, taken in a trial of Ad26.COV2.S vaccine versus placebo. V and J are TRBV6-2 or TRBV6-3 and TRBJ1-5, with no clear D. The receptor was derived from a person aged 18-65 years who received the Ad26.COV2.S COVID-19 vaccine or a placebo. The CDR3 bases are TGTGCCAGCAGTGAGGACGACTATAGCAATCAGCCCCAGCATTTT. It codes for CASSEDDYSNQPQHF.